This passage covers 5 T cell receptor beta chains from one sample sequenced in a study of T cells in Graves' hyperthyroidism and ophthalmopathy. RNA transcripts yielded amplified TCR beta CDR3 regions. TCR CDR3 underwent first-round RT-PCR with the HTBI primer set. A single record per CDR3 protein comes from TCRdb applying MiXCR to the multiplex PCR reads. The table records approximately 610,000 distinct CDR3 sequences, roughly a sixth of them present only once. The sequenced material came from blood. These receptors were obtained from a woman under 30 with Graves' hyperthyroidism.

The chain recombines TRBV10-3 with TRBJ2-6; no definite D call. This CDR3 is 15 amino acids long. Deletions cut 6 bases from V and 4 bases from J, with 13 bases between. Germline V gives CDR1 ENHRY, CDR2 SYGVKD. The CDR3, as DNA: TGTGCCATCAGACCCGGATACCCGGGGGCCAACGTCCTGACTTTC. Amino acids: CAIRPGYPGANVLTF.

This clonotype was seen repeatedly, ten times or more. The rearrangement uses TRBV5-5 and TRBJ1-1; TRBD1 might be the D (5 bases). The CDR3 is made up of 15 amino acids. Germline-derived CDR1 and CDR2 are SGHKS and YYEKEE (reference sequence). V lost 0 bases, J lost 0 bases, and 9 bases lay in between. CDR3 DNA: TGTGCCAGCAGCTTGGAGGGCAGGGTGAACACTGAAGCTTTCTTT. Protein: CASSLEGRVNTEAFF.

This clonotype has a count of ten or more. In DNA form, the CDR3 reads TGTGCCAGCAGTTCAGGGGGAGTGGGCACTGAAGCTTTCTTT. Protein sequence: CASSSGGVGTEAFF. The chain recombines TRBV12-3 or TRBV12-4 with TRBJ1-1; 7 nucleotides agree with TRBD1. V lost 4 bases, J lost 4 bases, and 6 bases stayed unmatched. This CDR3 is 14 amino acids long.

The V gene is TRBV6-2 or TRBV6-3, the J gene TRBJ2-7, with a weak D call TRBD1 (6 bases). Germline CDR1 reads MNHEY; CDR2 reads SVGEGT. Trimming stripped 2 bases from V and 1 base from J, with 15 bases between. The CDR3 has 16 residues. In DNA, the CDR3 is TGTGCCAGCAGTTACACCGGGGCAGGGGTGTCCTACGAGCAGTACTTC. It specifies CASSYTGAGVSYEQYF.

This clonotype was seen many times. V gene TRBV20-1 combines with J gene TRBJ2-7; D possibly corresponds to TRBD2 (7 bases). CDR3 size: 15 residues. Germline CDR1 is DFQATT and CDR2 is SNEGSKA (reference sequence). V was shortened by 0 bases and J by 0 bases, with 12 bases between the two germline ends. The CDR3 loop reads CSARDRRGLSYEQYF. The CDR3 DNA is TGCAGTGCTAGAGATCGGCGGGGGCTCTCCTACGAGCAGTACTTC.